This is a list of T cell receptor beta chains from one sample in a study of PD-L1 blockade in urothelial cancer. TCRdb's copy holds only in-frame clones and misses some; the assay was immunoSEQ multiplex PCR. The sample comprises over 75,000 clones, about 83% of which are singletons, and 13% to 15% rests with the top ten. The sequenced sample was PBMCs, obtained around atezolizumab (anti-PD-L1) treatment. The receptors come from a man aged 55 to 70 with urothelial cancer. Each CDR3 is given with its conserved first and last residue. D genes are given only for firm matches. Part of the rows lack a size; the others show once, few, many or a class for expanded clones.

d_gene	abundance	j_gene	v_gene	CDR3aa	CDR3nt
-	-	TRBJ1-1	TRBV14	CASSRTLRAATEAFF	TGTGCCAGCAGCCGAACACTGAGGGCGGCCACTGAAGCTTTCTTT
TRBD1	-	TRBJ2-7	TRBV29-1	CSVVRQGTNEQYF	TGCAGCGTTGTGAGACAGGGTACCAACGAGCAGTACTTC
-	-	TRBJ1-2	TRBV4-3	CASSQDSTGSGYTF	TGCGCCAGCAGCCAGGATTCCACAGGGAGTGGCTACACCTTC
-	-	TRBJ2-3	TRBV15	CATSRANSGQTDTQYF	TGTGCCACCAGCAGAGCCAACAGCGGGCAAACAGATACGCAGTATTTT
-	-	TRBJ1-2	TRBV9	CASSPGTRNGYTF	TGTGCCAGCAGCCCCGGGACAAGGAATGGCTACACCTTC
-	-	TRBJ2-3	TRBV5-1	CASSPKRDADTQYF	TGCGCCAGCAGCCCCAAGAGGGATGCAGATACGCAGTATTTT
-	few	TRBJ1-3	TRBV19	CASSPTGFGGNTIYF	TGTGCCAGTAGTCCCACAGGGTTTGGTGGAAACACCATATATTTT
-	-	TRBJ1-5	TRBV5-6	CASSLRGRQPQHF	TGTGCCAGCAGCTTAAGAGGGCGTCAGCCCCAGCATTTT
TRBD2	-	TRBJ2-5	TRBV11-2	CASSPRPGGQETQYF	TGTGCCAGCAGCCCCCGCCCGGGGGGCCAAGAGACCCAGTACTTC
TRBD2	-	TRBJ2-6	TRBV4-2	CASSQDRGGSDSGANVLTF	TGTGCCAGCAGCCAAGATAGGGGCGGGAGTGACTCTGGGGCCAACGTCCTGACTTTC
-	few	TRBJ1-2	TRBV9	CASSVGGSPYGYTF	TGTGCCAGCAGCGTAGGGGGCAGCCCCTATGGCTACACCTTC
-	-	TRBJ2-7	TRBV6-1	CASSEWQGPYEQYF	TGTGCCAGCAGTGAGTGGCAGGGGCCCTACGAGCAGTACTTC
-	-	TRBJ2-3	TRBV28	CASSTEGPLADTQYF	TGTGCCAGCTCAACGGAGGGACCCTTGGCAGATACGCAGTATTTT
-	-	TRBJ2-3	TRBV6-1	CASSEAGGTQYF	TGTGCCAGCAGTGAAGCCGGGGGTACGCAGTATTTT
-	-	TRBJ2-3	TRBV7-3	CASSLGAAGTSTDTQYF	TGTGCCAGCAGCTTAGGAGCGGCGGGAACTAGCACAGATACGCAGTATTTT
-	-	TRBJ2-3	TRBV5-4	CASSGEWGRRTDTQYF	TGTGCCAGCAGCGGGGAGTGGGGGAGGCGGACAGATACGCAGTATTTT
TRBD2	-	TRBJ2-1	TRBV4-2	CASSLRGLAGGGEQFF	TGTGCCAGCAGCCTACGTGGACTAGCGGGAGGAGGTGAGCAGTTCTTC
-	few	TRBJ2-3	TRBV5-1	CASSLNSDTDTQYF	TGCGCCAGCAGCTTGAACAGTGACACAGATACGCAGTATTTT
-	-	TRBJ2-6	TRBV29-1	CSATESGANVLTF	TGCAGCGCTACAGAATCTGGGGCCAACGTCCTGACTTTC
TRBD1	-	TRBJ2-5	TRBV19	CASSTGTGRQETQYF	TGTGCCAGTAGTACCGGGACAGGCAGACAAGAGACCCAGTACTTC
-	-	TRBJ2-1	TRBV6-5	CASSSSLPVDEQFF	TGTGCCAGCAGTTCTTCCCTCCCGGTCGATGAGCAGTTCTTC
TRBD2	-	TRBJ2-7	TRBV5-4	CASSPIALAGGTDYEQYF	TGTGCCAGCAGCCCGATTGCCCTAGCGGGCGGAACAGACTACGAGCAGTACTTC
-	once	TRBJ1-1	TRBV4-2	CASSQTLRNTEAFF	TGTGCCAGCAGCCAAACCCTTAGGAACACTGAAGCTTTCTTT
-	-	TRBJ1-5	TRBV6-5	CASSQGVRGNQPQHF	TGTGCCAGCAGTCAAGGGGTTAGAGGCAATCAGCCCCAGCATTTT
TRBD1	-	TRBJ2-1	TRBV5-6	CASSPGQVTNEQFF	TGTGCCAGCTCCCCGGGACAGGTTACAAATGAGCAGTTCTTC
-	once	TRBJ2-2	TRBV7-9	CASSSALTGELFF	TGTGCCAGCAGCTCCGCACTAACCGGGGAGCTGTTTTTT
-	-	TRBJ1-3	TRBV28	CASSFVRYGNTIYF	TGTGCCAGCAGTTTTGTGAGATATGGAAACACCATATATTTT
TRBD1	few	TRBJ1-2	TRBV30	CAWTEDRGDYGYTF	TGTGCCTGGACCGAAGACAGGGGGGACTATGGCTACACCTTC
-	-	TRBJ1-1	TRBV29-1	CSAMAADTEAFF	TGCAGCGCGATGGCTGCGGACACTGAAGCTTTCTTT
TRBD2	-	TRBJ2-1	TRBV6-5	CASKLAGAYNEQFF	TGTGCCAGCAAACTAGCGGGGGCCTACAATGAGCAGTTCTTC
TRBD1	once	TRBJ2-3	TRBV2	CASRGTTGVQFIYTDTQYF	TGTGCCAGCAGGGGAACTACAGGGGTCCAGTTCATATACACAGATACGCAGTATTTT
-	-	TRBJ1-1	TRBV29-1	CSVEKQLNTEAFF	TGCAGCGTTGAGAAACAGCTGAACACTGAAGCTTTCTTT
TRBD1	-	TRBJ2-5	TRBV5-1	CASSLGGTGLQETQYF	TGCGCCAGCAGCTTGGGTGGGACAGGGTTACAAGAGACCCAGTACTTC
TRBD1	-	TRBJ1-4	TRBV28	CASSVPGQGSEKLFF	TGTGCCAGCAGTGTTCCGGGACAGGGGTCTGAAAAACTGTTTTTT
TRBD2	-	TRBJ2-2	TRBV7-7	CASSLGPSGTTGELFF	TGTGCTAGCAGCTTAGGACCTAGCGGAACCACCGGGGAGCTGTTTTTT
TRBD1	-	TRBJ2-2	TRBV25-1	CASTYSGGDTGELFF	TGTGCCAGCACATACTCAGGGGGTGACACCGGGGAGCTGTTTTTT
-	once	TRBJ2-7	TRBV28	CASSLDRNYEQYF	TGTGCCAGCAGTCTAGACAGGAACTACGAGCAGTACTTC
-	-	TRBJ1-5	TRBV4-1	CASSHPRTERNQPQHF	TGCGCCAGCAGCCACCCCCGGACAGAGCGGAATCAGCCCCAGCATTTT
-	-	TRBJ2-1	TRBV4-1	CASILRRGSYNEQFF	TGCGCCAGCATCTTGCGGAGGGGTTCCTACAATGAGCAGTTCTTC
TRBD2	-	TRBJ2-7	TRBV4-2	CASSLELAGGPSYEQYF	TGTGCCAGCAGCCTTGAACTAGCGGGAGGGCCGTCCTACGAGCAGTACTTC
-	-	TRBJ2-3	TRBV18	CASSPSGITTDTQYF	TGTGCCAGCTCACCATCGGGGATAACCACAGATACGCAGTATTTT
-	few	TRBJ1-1	TRBV4-1	CASSQRSLGQMNTEAFF	TGCGCCAGCAGCCAAAGATCCCTGGGGCAGATGAACACTGAAGCTTTCTTT